Listed here is a single T cell receptor (beta chain). Its matching antigen is unknown. Libraries were prepared by immunoSEQ multiplex PCR; TCRdb keeps only in-frame clonotypes and omits some of them. Of about 43,000 clones listed, less than 75% were seen once; the top ten hold 23%. These data belong to a study of radiotherapy plus CTLA-4 blockade in lung cancer. Points from the study as a whole: Tumor-origin TCR clones grew in blood after radiotherapy plus ipilimumab.

Germline CDR1 and CDR2: MNHEY and SMNVEV (reference sequence). The V end lost 2 bases, the J end lost 3 bases, and 8 bases lay between the germline ends. CDR3 length equals 13 residues. The input for sequencing was peripheral blood, taken from a patient treated with radiotherapy plus ipilimumab. The source of this sequence is a human donor with non-small cell lung cancer who had a partial response to radiotherapy plus ipilimumab. The genes are TRBV27 and TRBJ2-7; possible D gene TRBD2, 5 bases. The CDR3 sequence is CASSLGGGYEQYF. CDR3 in DNA: TGTGCCAGCAGTTTAGGTGGAGGCTACGAGCAGTACTTC.